This T cell receptor beta chain stems from a study of T cells in Graves' hyperthyroidism and ophthalmopathy. Overall study context: Sampling of peripheral blood happened at initial diagnosis, prior to any treatment.

RNA transcripts gave rise to amplified TCR beta CDR3 regions. First-round RT-PCR of the TCR CDR3 relied on the HTBI primer set. MiXCR, applied by TCRdb to the multiplex PCR reads, yields one record per CDR3 protein. The sample comprises about 270,000 distinct CDR3 sequences, 20% to 25% of which are singletons, and about 60% rests with the top ten. This clonotype came up many times. Deletions cut 6 bases from V and 4 bases from J, with 15 bases between. This CDR3 spans 14 amino acids. Germline V lookup: CDR1 MDHEN, CDR2 SYDVKM. This chain connects TRBV28 to TRBJ1-1; a weak D match, TRBD1 (5 bases). Sequencing was performed on blood. The receptor was isolated from a man aged 30-40 years with Graves' ophthalmopathy. The CDR3 region has the DNA TGTGCCAGCAGCCTCGGGGGATCGGGCACTGAAGCTTTCTTT. This gives the protein CASSLGGSGTEAFF.